The rows below give T cell receptor beta chains drawn from one sample of a study of shared clonotypes between healthy human individuals. Libraries were prepared by immunoSEQ multiplex PCR; TCRdb keeps only in-frame clonotypes and omits some of them. There are around 610,000 clones in the sample; approximately 96% occur only once, and roughly 0.1% lies in the top ten. The sequencing input was naive CD8+ T cells sorted from blood. All receptors derive from a woman in her twenties or thirties in good health. Each CDR3 is given with its conserved first and last residue. The D gene is left open where the match is weak. Clone size is given for some rows only: seen once, a few or many times, or a class if the clone is expanded.

D: NA; J: TRBJ1-1; size: NA; V: TRBV27; DNA: TGTGCCAGCAGTGGGGGCGCGGGGAGGTCGGGGACTGAAGCTTTCTTT; CDR3: CASSGGAGRSGTEAFF
D: NA; J: TRBJ2-7; size: once; V: TRBV23-1; DNA: TGCGCACCACCGCAAGTCCCGAAGAACGAGCAGTACTTC; CDR3: CAPPQVPKNEQYF
D: NA; J: TRBJ2-5; size: NA; V: TRBV27; DNA: TGTGCCAGCAGTTCACGGGGGAACCAAGAGACCCAGTACTTC; CDR3: CASSSRGNQETQYF
D: NA; J: TRBJ1-5; size: NA; V: TRBV5-6; DNA: TGTGCCAGCAGCTTTTCGACAGAAAACAATCAGCCCCAGCATTTT; CDR3: CASSFSTENNQPQHF
D: TRBD2; J: TRBJ2-7; size: NA; V: TRBV9; DNA: TGTGCCAGCAGCCAAGCGGGAGGCTTTTACGAGCAGTACTTC; CDR3: CASSQAGGFYEQYF
D: TRBD2; J: TRBJ2-1; size: NA; V: TRBV9; DNA: TGTGCCAGCAGCGGAACTAGCGGGAGGATTTACAATGAGCAGTTCTTC; CDR3: CASSGTSGRIYNEQFF
D: NA; J: TRBJ2-5; size: NA; V: TRBV7-6; DNA: TGTGCCAGCAGCTTAGAAGGGTACCAAGAGACCCAGTACTTC; CDR3: CASSLEGYQETQYF
D: NA; J: TRBJ1-1; size: few; V: TRBV4-1; DNA: TGCGCCAGCAGCCAAGAGAGGGAGGCTTTCTTT; CDR3: CASSQEREAFF
D: TRBD1; J: TRBJ1-4; size: NA; V: TRBV4-1; DNA: TGCGCCAGCAGCCAAGTTTTAACAGGGGGTGAAAAACTGTTTTTT; CDR3: CASSQVLTGGEKLFF
D: NA; J: TRBJ2-3; size: NA; V: TRBV15; DNA: TGTGCCACCATCCCTTTGACATTAAGCACAGATACGCAGTATTTT; CDR3: CATIPLTLSTDTQYF
D: TRBD2; J: TRBJ2-6; size: NA; V: TRBV7-9; DNA: TGTGCCAGCAGCCTAGCGGGCTTTGCTGGGGCCAACGTCCTGACTTTC; CDR3: CASSLAGFAGANVLTF
D: TRBD1; J: TRBJ1-4; size: NA; V: TRBV6-5; DNA: TGTGCCAGCAGTTACGGGACAGGGCCCTCTTGGGAAAAACTGTTTTTT; CDR3: CASSYGTGPSWEKLFF
D: TRBD1; J: TRBJ2-5; size: NA; V: TRBV19; DNA: TGTGCCAGTAGTAGGGACAGGGAAGGCGGTGAGACCCAGTACTTC; CDR3: CASSRDREGGETQYF
D: NA; J: TRBJ2-5; size: NA; V: TRBV2; DNA: TGTGCCAGCAGTGGACAGGATGGGGGGGGGACCCAGTACTTC; CDR3: CASSGQDGGGTQYF
D: NA; J: TRBJ2-7; size: NA; V: TRBV5-1; DNA: TGCGCCAGCAGCTTTTGGGGTTACGAGCAGTACTTC; CDR3: CASSFWGYEQYF
D: TRBD2; J: TRBJ2-1; size: NA; V: TRBV25-1; DNA: TGTGCCAGCAGTGAACCCGCTAGCGGGCCGGCCTACAATGAGCAGTTCTTC; CDR3: CASSEPASGPAYNEQFF
D: NA; J: TRBJ1-1; size: NA; V: TRBV29-1; DNA: TGCAGCGTTGTGTTCGCAGAGAACACTGAAGCTTTCTTT; CDR3: CSVVFAENTEAFF
D: TRBD2; J: TRBJ2-1; size: NA; V: TRBV4-2; DNA: TGTGCCAGCAGCCCTGGAAGACTAGCGGAGCGGCGGGGGAATGAGCAGTTCTTC; CDR3: CASSPGRLAERRGNEQFF
D: NA; J: TRBJ2-1; size: NA; V: TRBV7-9; DNA: TGTGCCAGCAGCCCGAGCGGGGGACAGGCCTACAATGAGCAGTTCTTC; CDR3: CASSPSGGQAYNEQFF
D: TRBD1; J: TRBJ1-1; size: NA; V: TRBV29-1; DNA: TGCAGCGTGGGCGGACAGGGGAGGGCCGAAGCTTTCTTT; CDR3: CSVGGQGRAEAFF
D: TRBD2; J: TRBJ2-3; size: NA; V: TRBV5-4; DNA: TGTGCCAGCACATTAGCGGGAGGTCCCACAGATACGCAGTATTTT; CDR3: CASTLAGGPTDTQYF
D: TRBD2; J: TRBJ2-3; size: NA; V: TRBV5-1; DNA: TGCGCCAGCAGCTTGGTAGCGGGAGGGCCGGAACCCACAGATACGCAGTATTTT; CDR3: CASSLVAGGPEPTDTQYF
D: TRBD2; J: TRBJ2-3; size: NA; V: TRBV19; DNA: TGTGCCAGTAGTAGACTAGCGACGGGTGATACGCAGTATTTT; CDR3: CASSRLATGDTQYF
D: NA; J: TRBJ2-3; size: NA; V: TRBV18; DNA: TGTGCCAGCTCACCTCAGGAACCTCCAGATACGCAGTATTTT; CDR3: CASSPQEPPDTQYF
D: NA; J: TRBJ2-7; size: NA; V: TRBV28; DNA: TGTGCCAGTACGACCCGGGGAACGCACGAGCAGTACTTC; CDR3: CASTTRGTHEQYF
D: TRBD1; J: TRBJ2-7; size: NA; V: TRBV7-8; DNA: TGTGCCAGCACCCTACCCGGACAGGGGTTATACGAGCAGTACTTC; CDR3: CASTLPGQGLYEQYF
D: NA; J: TRBJ2-1; size: NA; V: TRBV28; DNA: TGTGCCAGCAGTCCGGGAGATAGCGGCAATGAGCAGTTCTTC; CDR3: CASSPGDSGNEQFF
D: NA; J: TRBJ1-5; size: NA; V: TRBV19; DNA: TGTGCCAGTAGACAGGGTTCTTTGGTGCAGCCCCAGCATTTT; CDR3: CASRQGSLVQPQHF
D: NA; J: TRBJ2-3; size: NA; V: TRBV30; DNA: TGTGCCTGGAGTGTAGGCGGGGGCCTGACAGATACGCAGTATTTT; CDR3: CAWSVGGGLTDTQYF